This T cell receptor beta chain was identified during a study of blood T cell repertoires in COVID-19. Original processing notes: Reference gene primer amplification yielded estimated nucleated cell counts. Only in-frame clones appear in the TCRdb table, and some are missing; sequencing was by immunoSEQ multiplex PCR. V, J and clone size were drawn from that table, and D and trimming were deduced from the DNA. The sample has fewer than 200,000 clones; approximately 88% are singletons. Concerning this clone itself: Other nucleotide sequences from this sample produce the same CDR3.

Assignment of participants to cohorts was predicated upon participant-reported clinical history. This CDR3 comprises 13 residues. The germline gives CDR1 SQVTM, CDR2 ANQGSEA. V shed 6 bases and J 1 base; nucleotides not matched to a gene: 4. The chain uses TRBV29-1 and TRBJ2-3; 7 nucleotides line up with TRBD1. The specimen sequenced was PBMCs or T cells enriched from blood (not recorded which). The sequence came from a woman between 18 and 29 years old who had recovered from COVID-19. The CDR3 nucleotides read TGCAGCGTCAGACAGGGAGGCACAGATACGCAGTATTTT. This encodes CSVRQGGTDTQYF.